This is a list of T cell receptor beta chains from one sample in a study of blood T cell repertoires in COVID-19. TCRdb's copy holds only in-frame clones and misses some; the assay was immunoSEQ multiplex PCR. The table records some 150,000 clones, under 90% of them present only once. The sequenced sample consisted of peripheral blood. The receptors come from a man in his fifties or sixties with acute or convalescent COVID-19. CDR3s include the opening cysteine and the closing phenylalanine or tryptophan. The D gene is left open where the match is weak. Clone size is not always given. Where it is, it says once, few, many or a class for expanded clones.

TRBD1	TRBV2	NA	TRBJ2-7	TGTGCCAGCTCGGAACAGGGGATCGGCGAGCAGTACTTC	CASSEQGIGEQYF
NA	TRBV6-5	NA	TRBJ1-1	TGTGCCAGCAGTTACCGGGGGCGGGAGACTGAAGCTTTCTTT	CASSYRGRETEAFF
NA	TRBV23-1	NA	TRBJ2-1	TGCGCCAGCAGTCGTCCGGTACGAGACAATGAGCAGTTCTTC	CASSRPVRDNEQFF
TRBD1	TRBV19	few	TRBJ1-1	TGTGCCAGTACTTCCGGGACAGGGAATACAAACACTGAAGCTTTCTTT	CASTSGTGNTNTEAFF
TRBD2	TRBV7-9	NA	TRBJ2-7	TGTGCCAGCAGCTTATCGAGCGGGAGTTCCTACGAGCAGTACTTC	CASSLSSGSSYEQYF
TRBD1	TRBV5-6	once	TRBJ1-6	TGTGCCAGCAGCTGGGGACAGGGGGCCAACTCACCCCTCCACTTT	CASSWGQGANSPLHF
TRBD2	TRBV7-8	NA	TRBJ2-3	TGTGCCAGCAGCTTCCATCGTAGCGGGGGAGGGGATACGCAGTATTTT	CASSFHRSGGGDTQYF
NA	TRBV5-1	NA	TRBJ2-7	TGCGCCAGCAGCCCCTCTGAGGGAGGCGGTTTAGAGCAGTACTTC	CASSPSEGGGLEQYF
TRBD2	TRBV28	once	TRBJ2-7	TGTGCCAGCAGTTTGACTAGCGGGAGGGCCTACGAGCAGTACTTC	CASSLTSGRAYEQYF
TRBD1	TRBV11-3	once	TRBJ2-7	TGTGCCAGCAGCCCTCGGGACAGGACCTACGAGCAGTACTTC	CASSPRDRTYEQYF
TRBD1	TRBV28	NA	TRBJ1-2	TGTGCCAGCAGTATGACAGGGGTCTATGGCTACACCTTC	CASSMTGVYGYTF
TRBD1	TRBV7-2	NA	TRBJ1-1	TGTGCCAGCAGCTCCCAGGGACAGGCGAGGACTGAAGCTTTCTTT	CASSSQGQARTEAFF
TRBD1	TRBV18	few	TRBJ2-7	TGTGCCAGCTCACAGGCCCGGGACAGCTCCTACGAGCAGTACTTC	CASSQARDSSYEQYF
NA	TRBV27	NA	TRBJ1-2	TGTGCCAGCAGTACCCGGGACTTCTATGGCTACACCTTC	CASSTRDFYGYTF
NA	TRBV6-6	NA	TRBJ2-1	TGTGCCAGCAGTTCACAGGGCAATGAGCAGTTCTTC	CASSSQGNEQFF
NA	TRBV4-3	NA	TRBJ1-1	TGCGCCAGCAGCCTAGTCGCGAAGGGGGACACTGAAGCTTTCTTT	CASSLVAKGDTEAFF
NA	TRBV5-8	few	TRBJ1-2	TGTGCCAGCAGCCAGCGGGTCTATGGCTACACCTTC	CASSQRVYGYTF
TRBD2	TRBV4-2	NA	TRBJ2-3	TGTGCCAGCAGCCGCAGAGCGGGGGGGGACGATACGCAGTATTTT	CASSRRAGGDDTQYF
TRBD1	TRBV13	NA	TRBJ2-3	TGTGCCAGCAGCGAGCTCATTGGTAGGGACAGGGGCTCTCGGGATACGCAGTATTTT	CASSELIGRDRGSRDTQYF
NA	TRBV2	once	TRBJ2-7	TGTGCCAGCAGTTTCGGGTGGCGCACAAACTACGAGCAGTACTTC	CASSFGWRTNYEQYF
NA	TRBV7-2	once	TRBJ2-5	TGTGCCAGCAGCTTAGGAAGGACTTCTAGCTTGGAGACCCAGTACTTC	CASSLGRTSSLETQYF
TRBD1	TRBV5-1	NA	TRBJ2-1	TGCGCCAGCAGCTTGGTCCCGGGACAGGGCCGTAATGAGCAGTTCTTC	CASSLVPGQGRNEQFF
TRBD1	TRBV11-2	NA	TRBJ1-6	TGTGCCAGCAGCGATCGACAGGGCAATTCACCCCTCCACTTT	CASSDRQGNSPLHF
TRBD1	TRBV18	NA	TRBJ1-6	TGTGCCAGCTCGCCCTCGGGACAGGGTAGCTCCTATAATTCACCCCTCCACTTT	CASSPSGQGSSYNSPLHF
NA	TRBV4-2	NA	TRBJ2-7	TGTGCCAGCAGCCAAAACCGGGACATTCCTTCCTACGAGCAGTACTTC	CASSQNRDIPSYEQYF
NA	TRBV7-2	NA	TRBJ2-7	TGTGCCAGCAGCCCCTCGTGGGGGGGGCTATCCTACGAGCAGTACTTC	CASSPSWGGLSYEQYF
TRBD1	TRBV6-5	NA	TRBJ1-2	TGTGCCAGCAGTTTCTTGACAGGGGGCAACGGCTACACCTTC	CASSFLTGGNGYTF
NA	TRBV5-4	NA	TRBJ2-5	TGTGCCAGCAGTTCGCTGGGGGGAGAGACCCAGTACTTC	CASSSLGGETQYF
NA	TRBV5-4	once	TRBJ1-4	TGTGCCAGCAGCCGTGGAGGGGAGGGTGAAAAACTGTTTTTT	CASSRGGEGEKLFF
TRBD2	TRBV2	few	TRBJ2-1	TGTGCCAGCAGTGGTCTCCGCGGGGGGGCAAATGAGCAGTTCTTC	CASSGLRGGANEQFF
TRBD1	TRBV28	few	TRBJ1-5	TGTGCCACCGCCGGACAGGTCCATAATCAGCCCCAGCATTTT	CATAGQVHNQPQHF
NA	TRBV6-5	NA	TRBJ2-7	TGTGCCAGAGTCTCTCAGACAAATCCTTCCTACGAGCAGTACTTC	CARVSQTNPSYEQYF
TRBD2	TRBV7-3	NA	TRBJ2-1	TGTGCCAGCAGGGACGCCGGACTAGCGGGAGCGAATGAGCAGTTCTTC	CASRDAGLAGANEQFF
NA	TRBV10-3	NA	TRBJ2-1	TGTGCCATCAGTGGCAGCTACAATGAGCAGTTCTTC	CAISGSYNEQFF
TRBD2	TRBV27	NA	TRBJ2-1	TGTGCCAGCAGTTTTCGCGGACTAGCGGAGCAGTTCTTC	CASSFRGLAEQFF
NA	TRBV6-6	NA	TRBJ1-4	TGTGCCAGCAGTTACGGGGGACAAGCACCTAATGAAAAACTGTTTTTT	CASSYGGQAPNEKLFF
TRBD1	TRBV6-2/TRBV6-3	NA	TRBJ2-5	TGTGCCAGCAGCAGAGCGGGACAGGGCCAGACCCAGTACTTC	CASSRAGQGQTQYF
TRBD1	TRBV18	NA	TRBJ2-3	TGTGCCAGCTCACACGCCTCAGGGGGCCGGGCGATGGGAGATACGCAGTATTTT	CASSHASGGRAMGDTQYF
TRBD2	TRBV30	NA	TRBJ2-5	TGTGCCTGGAGTGTATCGGGGGGGCGGGAGACCCAGTACTTC	CAWSVSGGRETQYF
NA	TRBV20-1	NA	TRBJ2-2	TGCAGTGCTAGTAGGGGAGGGGGCACCGGGGAGCTGTTTTTT	CSASRGGGTGELFF
TRBD1	TRBV15	NA	TRBJ2-5	TGTGCCACCAGCCCCCCTCGACAGGGGGCGGGGGAGACCCAGTACTTC	CATSPPRQGAGETQYF
TRBD1	TRBV6-5	NA	TRBJ1-1	TGTGCCAGCAGCACGGGACAGATGAACACTGAAGCTTTCTTT	CASSTGQMNTEAFF
TRBD1	TRBV28	NA	TRBJ2-7	TGTGCCAGCACCCCGGACAGGGGGCGGCTCGAGCAGTACTTC	CASTPDRGRLEQYF
NA	TRBV10-3	NA	TRBJ2-5	TGTGCCATCAGTGAGTCGAGTGAATCCCAGTACTTC	CAISESSESQYF
NA	TRBV4-1	NA	TRBJ1-4	TGCGCCAGCAGCCAAGATCCGGGTTCTAATGAAAAACTGTTTTTT	CASSQDPGSNEKLFF